The TCR beta chain under discussion was sequenced for a study of blood T cell repertoires in COVID-19 (dated by TCRdb to the early 2020s). The study in broad terms: Samples covering the acute and convalescent phases of COVID-19 were provided by collaborators in the United States, Italy and Spain. The material from the prospective study consisted of cDNA or gDNA derived from T cells, B-cell-depleted T cells, or PBMCs. Deeply sampled blood TCRbeta repertoires from subjects exposed to, actively infected with, or recovered from COVID-19 were included in the dataset. The repertoires were made available in a free public database intended to serve as a resource for research on the immune response to SARS-CoV-2. The samples were drawn from two sources: the first 160 participants of the ongoing ImmuneRACE study, and about 1,300 subjects contributed by 6 global collaborators. The sample metadata nearly always contained a de-identified subject ID, COVID-19 status, age in years and sex. Where HLA class I and class II types were available, the types were taken from metadata supplied by the sample provider, not from assay-based typing.

The paper's findings and limits, for the study overall: The amount of clinical and demographic metadata varied by source and participant and was provided uncurated.

With regard to this clone: No cognate antigen has been identified for it. It has no much larger one-base neighbor in the sample; base qualities were not kept.

The germline V gene encodes CDR1 SNHLY and CDR2 FYNNEI. Germline trimming: 6 bases from V, 10 bases from J; junction bases outside gene matches: 4. From its cysteine to its phenylalanine, the CDR3 spans 12 amino acids. Of all the DNA, just the CDR3 is kept, 36 bases in frame from base 1. The immunoSEQ Assay, a bias-controlled multiplex PCR, was used to amplify TCRbeta CDR3 regions from genomic DNA. The original pipeline was this. Nucleated cell counts per sample were estimated from amplification of reference gene primers within the assay. To quantify the absolute abundance of each unique TCRbeta CDR3 rearrangement, sequence reads were collapsed and filtered. For each sample, productive Simpson clonality was calculated as the square root of Simpson's diversity index over productive rearrangements. TCRdb stores this immuneACCESS table with in-frame sequences only. Part of the clones is absent; in the studies checked, under half of the shortfall reflects unresolved V genes, and no reason is known for the rest. V and J calls plus clone size are reproduced from that table; the DNA served to infer D and trimming. A total of fewer than 500,000 clones appear in this sample, around 88% of them only once. The ten biggest clones cover 4.3% of the sample.

Whole blood was collected in K2EDTA tubes by collaborating institutions according to the institutions' own protocols. Collaborator samples were shipped for TCRbeta analysis as frozen whole blood, isolated PBMCs, or DNA extracted from either sample type. The sequenced material came from peripheral blood. The V and J genes are TRBV2 and TRBJ1-2; 11 bases in the junction line up with TRBD1. This TCR was sampled from a woman in her thirties with acute or convalescent COVID-19. Here the CDR3 is given as CASSGTGGDYTF. The DNA is TGTGCCAGCAGCGGGACAGGGGGAGACTACACCTTC.